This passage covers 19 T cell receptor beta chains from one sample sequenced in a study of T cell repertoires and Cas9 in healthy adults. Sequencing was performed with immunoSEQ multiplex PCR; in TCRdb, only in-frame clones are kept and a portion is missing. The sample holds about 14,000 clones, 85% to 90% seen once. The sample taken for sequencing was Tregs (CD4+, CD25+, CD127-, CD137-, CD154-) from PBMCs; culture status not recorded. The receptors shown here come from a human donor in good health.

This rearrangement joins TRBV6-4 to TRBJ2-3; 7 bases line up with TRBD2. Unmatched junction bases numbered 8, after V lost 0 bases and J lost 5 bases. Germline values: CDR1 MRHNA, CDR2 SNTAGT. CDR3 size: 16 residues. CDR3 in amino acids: CASSDSTAGRLDTQYF. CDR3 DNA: TGTGCCAGCAGTGACTCCACAGCGGGGAGATTAGATACGCAGTATTTT.

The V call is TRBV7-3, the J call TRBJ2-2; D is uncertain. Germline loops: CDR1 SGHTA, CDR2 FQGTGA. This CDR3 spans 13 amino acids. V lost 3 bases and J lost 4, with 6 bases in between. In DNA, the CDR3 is TGTGCCAGCAGCTTTGGTGCCACCGGGGAGCTGTTTTTT. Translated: CASSFGATGELFF.

The CDR3 nucleotides are TGTGCCAGCAGCTACCGGGGGGTACGGAGAAATTACGAGCAGTACGTC. The encoded protein is CASSYRGVRRNYEQYV. The rearrangement joins TRBV5-5 to TRBJ2-7; 7 bases are shared with TRBD2. From germline, CDR1 is SGHKS and CDR2 YYEKEE (reference sequence). The length of the CDR3 is 16 residues. Losses at the gene ends were 3 bases for V and 4 bases for J; bases not matched to a gene: 13.

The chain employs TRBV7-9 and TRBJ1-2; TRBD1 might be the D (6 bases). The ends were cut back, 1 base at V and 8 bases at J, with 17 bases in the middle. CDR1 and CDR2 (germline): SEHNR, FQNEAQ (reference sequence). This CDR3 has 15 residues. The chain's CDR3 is CASSLGSGAGNGYTF. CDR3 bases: TGTGCCAGCAGCTTAGGCTCAGGGGCAGGAAACGGCTACACCTTC.

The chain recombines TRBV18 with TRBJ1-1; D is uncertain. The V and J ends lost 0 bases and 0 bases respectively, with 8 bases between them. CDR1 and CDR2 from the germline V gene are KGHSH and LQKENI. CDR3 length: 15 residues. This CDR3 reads CASSPPTRMNTEAFF. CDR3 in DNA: TGTGCCAGCTCACCACCGACCAGGATGAACACTGAAGCTTTCTTT.

The CDR3 reads CASSPPGPDTQYF. CDR3 DNA: TGTGCCAGCTCACCACCGGGTCCAGATACGCAGTATTTT. This rearrangement joins TRBV18 to TRBJ2-3, with unresolved D. Germline lookup yields CDR1 KGHSH and CDR2 LQKENI. The CDR3 is 13 residues long. Trimming cost V 0 bases and J 4 bases, with 5 bases left between them.

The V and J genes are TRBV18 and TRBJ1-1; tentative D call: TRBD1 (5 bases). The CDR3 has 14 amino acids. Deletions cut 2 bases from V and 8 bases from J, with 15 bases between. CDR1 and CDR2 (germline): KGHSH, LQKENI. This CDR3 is CASSPGEQAREAFF. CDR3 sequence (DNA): TGTGCCAGCTCACCAGGGGAACAGGCCCGAGAAGCTTTCTTT. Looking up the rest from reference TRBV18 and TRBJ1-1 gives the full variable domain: NAGVMQNPRHLVRRRGQEARLRCSPMKGHSHVYWYRQLPEEGLKFMVYLQKENIIDESGMPKERFSAEFPKEGPSILRIQQVVRGDSAAYFCASSPGEQAREAFFGQGTRLTVV.

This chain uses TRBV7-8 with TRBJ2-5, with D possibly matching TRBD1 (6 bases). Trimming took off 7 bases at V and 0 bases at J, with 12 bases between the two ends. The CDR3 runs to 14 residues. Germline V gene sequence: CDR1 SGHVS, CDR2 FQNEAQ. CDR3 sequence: CASTLWGHQETQYF. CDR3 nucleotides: TGTGCCAGCACCTTGTGGGGGCACCAAGAGACCCAGTACTTC.

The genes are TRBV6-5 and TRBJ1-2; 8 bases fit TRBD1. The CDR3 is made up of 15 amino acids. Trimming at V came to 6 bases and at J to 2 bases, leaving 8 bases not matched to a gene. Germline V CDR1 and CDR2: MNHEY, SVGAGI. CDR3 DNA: TGTGCCAGCAGGGGACAGGAACCCCTCAACTATGGCTACACCTTC. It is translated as CASRGQEPLNYGYTF.

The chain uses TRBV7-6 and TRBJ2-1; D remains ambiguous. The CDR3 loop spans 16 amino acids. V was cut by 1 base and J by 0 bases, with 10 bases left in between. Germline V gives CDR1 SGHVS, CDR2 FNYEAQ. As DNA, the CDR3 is TGTGCCAGCAGCTTAGAACAGTTGAGCTCCTACAATGAGCAGTTCTTC. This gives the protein CASSLEQLSSYNEQFF.

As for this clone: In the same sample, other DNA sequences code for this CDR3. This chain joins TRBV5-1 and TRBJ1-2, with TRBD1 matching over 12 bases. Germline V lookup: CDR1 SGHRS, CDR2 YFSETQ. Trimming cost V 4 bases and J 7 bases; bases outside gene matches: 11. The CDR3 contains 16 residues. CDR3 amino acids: CASSVGQGARRGGYTF. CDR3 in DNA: TGCGCCAGCAGCGTGGGACAGGGGGCCCGGCGGGGTGGCTACACCTTC.

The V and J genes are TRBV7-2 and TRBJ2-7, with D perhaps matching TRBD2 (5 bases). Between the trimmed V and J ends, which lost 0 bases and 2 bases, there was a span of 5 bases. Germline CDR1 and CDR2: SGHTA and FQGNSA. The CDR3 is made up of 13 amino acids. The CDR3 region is CASSLATTYEQYF. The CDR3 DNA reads TGTGCCAGCAGCTTAGCGACTACCTACGAGCAGTACTTC.

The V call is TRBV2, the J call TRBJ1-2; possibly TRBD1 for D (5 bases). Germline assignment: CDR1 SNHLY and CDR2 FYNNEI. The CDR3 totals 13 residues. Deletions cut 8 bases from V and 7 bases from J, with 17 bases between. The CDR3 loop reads CASSTEWRGGYTF. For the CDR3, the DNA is TGTGCCAGCTCAACTGAGTGGAGGGGTGGCTACACCTTC.

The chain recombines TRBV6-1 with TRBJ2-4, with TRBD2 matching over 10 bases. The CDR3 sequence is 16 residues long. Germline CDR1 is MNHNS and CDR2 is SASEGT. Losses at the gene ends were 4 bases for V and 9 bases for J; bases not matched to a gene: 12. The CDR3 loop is CASSAQASGSQGIQYF. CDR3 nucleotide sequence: TGTGCCAGCAGTGCCCAAGCTAGCGGGAGTCAGGGCATTCAGTACTTC.

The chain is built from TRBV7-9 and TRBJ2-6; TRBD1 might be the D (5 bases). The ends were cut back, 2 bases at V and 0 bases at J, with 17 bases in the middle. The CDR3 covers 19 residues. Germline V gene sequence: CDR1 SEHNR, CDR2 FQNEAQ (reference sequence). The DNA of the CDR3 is TGTGCCAGCAGCTTAATACCCTTCCAGGGAACCTCTGGGGCCAACGTCCTGACTTTC. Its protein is CASSLIPFQGTSGANVLTF.

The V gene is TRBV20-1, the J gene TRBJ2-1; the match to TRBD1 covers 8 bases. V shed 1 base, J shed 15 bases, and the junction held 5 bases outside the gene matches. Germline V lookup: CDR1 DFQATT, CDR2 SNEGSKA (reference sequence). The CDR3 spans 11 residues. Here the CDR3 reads CSARVRDRRFF. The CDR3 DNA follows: TGCAGTGCTAGAGTACGGGACAGGCGGTTCTTC.

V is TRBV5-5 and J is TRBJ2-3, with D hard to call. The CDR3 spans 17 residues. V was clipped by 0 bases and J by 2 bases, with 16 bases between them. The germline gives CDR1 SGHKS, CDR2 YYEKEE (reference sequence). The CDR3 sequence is CASSLEGPSWDTDTQYF. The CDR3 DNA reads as TGTGCCAGCAGCTTGGAAGGACCCTCATGGGACACAGATACGCAGTATTTT.

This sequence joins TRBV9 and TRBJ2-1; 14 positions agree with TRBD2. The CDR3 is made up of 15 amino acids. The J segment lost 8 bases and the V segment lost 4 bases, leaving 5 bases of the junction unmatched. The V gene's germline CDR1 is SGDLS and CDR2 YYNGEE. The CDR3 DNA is TGTGCCAGCAGCTCGGGACTAGCGGGAGTCGATGAGCAGTTCTTC. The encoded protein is CASSSGLAGVDEQFF.

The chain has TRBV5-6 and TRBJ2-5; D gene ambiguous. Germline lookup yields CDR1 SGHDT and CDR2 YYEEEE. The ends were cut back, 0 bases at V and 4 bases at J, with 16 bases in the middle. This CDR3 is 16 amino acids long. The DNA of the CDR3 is TGTGCCAGCAGCTTGGGATTGGGCTTTTTCGCAGAGACCCAGTACTTC. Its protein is CASSLGLGFFAETQYF.